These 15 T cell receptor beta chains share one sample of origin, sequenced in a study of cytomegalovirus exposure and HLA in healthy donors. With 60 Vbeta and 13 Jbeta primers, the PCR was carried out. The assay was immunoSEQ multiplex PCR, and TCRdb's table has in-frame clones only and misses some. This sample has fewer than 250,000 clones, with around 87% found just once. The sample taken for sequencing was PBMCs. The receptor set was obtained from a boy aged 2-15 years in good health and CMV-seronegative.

CDR3 region: CASSTDRGYTGELFF. The CDR3 DNA is TGCGCCAGCAGCACTGACAGGGGATACACCGGGGAGCTGTTTTTT. This rearrangement joins TRBV5-1 to TRBJ2-2; 8 nucleotides line up with TRBD1. CDR1 SGHRS and CDR2 YFSETQ come from the germline V gene. CDR3 size: 15 residues. Trimming took 4 bases from V and 3 from J; bases not matched to a gene: 5.

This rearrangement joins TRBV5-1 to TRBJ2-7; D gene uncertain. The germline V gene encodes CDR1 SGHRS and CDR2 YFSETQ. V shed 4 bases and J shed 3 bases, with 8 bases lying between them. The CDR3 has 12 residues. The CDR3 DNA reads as TGCGCCAGCAGCGGCGGAGTCTACGAGCAGTACTTC. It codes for CASSGGVYEQYF.

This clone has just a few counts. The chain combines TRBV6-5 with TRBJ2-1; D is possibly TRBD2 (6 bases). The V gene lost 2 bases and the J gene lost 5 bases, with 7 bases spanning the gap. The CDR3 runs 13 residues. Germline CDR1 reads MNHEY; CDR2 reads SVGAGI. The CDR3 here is CASSYGRHNEQFF. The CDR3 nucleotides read TGTGCCAGCAGTTACGGGAGGCACAATGAGCAGTTCTTC.

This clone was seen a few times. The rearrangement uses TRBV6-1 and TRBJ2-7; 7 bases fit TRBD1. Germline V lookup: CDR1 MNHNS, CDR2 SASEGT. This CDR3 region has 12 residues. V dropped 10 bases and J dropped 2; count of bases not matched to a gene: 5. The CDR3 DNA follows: TGTGCCACGGGGACAGACCCCTACGAGCAGTACTTC. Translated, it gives CATGTDPYEQYF.

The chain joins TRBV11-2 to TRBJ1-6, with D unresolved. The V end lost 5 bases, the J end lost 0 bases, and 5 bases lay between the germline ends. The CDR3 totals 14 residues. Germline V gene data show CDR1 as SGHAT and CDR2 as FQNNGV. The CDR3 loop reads CASSLSSYNSPLHF. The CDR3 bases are TGTGCCAGCAGCCTTAGCTCCTATAATTCACCCCTCCACTTT. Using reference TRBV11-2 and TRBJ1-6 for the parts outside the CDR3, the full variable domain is EAGVAQSPRYKIIEKRQSVAFWCNPISGHATLYWYQQILGQGPKLLIQFQNNGVVDDSQLPKDRFSAERLKGVDSTLKIQPAKLEDSAVYLCASSLSSYNSPLHFGNGTRLTVT.

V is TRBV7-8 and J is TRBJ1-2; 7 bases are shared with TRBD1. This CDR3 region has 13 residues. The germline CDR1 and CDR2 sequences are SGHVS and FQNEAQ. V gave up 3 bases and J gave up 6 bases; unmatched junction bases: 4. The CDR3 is CASSLNRGDGYTF. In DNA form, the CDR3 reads TGTGCCAGCAGCTTGAACAGGGGAGATGGCTACACCTTC.

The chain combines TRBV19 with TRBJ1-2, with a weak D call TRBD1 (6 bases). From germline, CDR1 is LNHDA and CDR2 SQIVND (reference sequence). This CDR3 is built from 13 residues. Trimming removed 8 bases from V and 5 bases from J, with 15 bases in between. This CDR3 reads CASAAGAPYGYTF. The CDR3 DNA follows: TGTGCCAGTGCAGCAGGGGCGCCATATGGCTACACCTTC.

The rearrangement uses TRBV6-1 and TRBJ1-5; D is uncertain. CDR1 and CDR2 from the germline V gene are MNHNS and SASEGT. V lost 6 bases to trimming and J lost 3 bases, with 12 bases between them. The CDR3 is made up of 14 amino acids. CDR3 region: CASRPPGNNQPQHF. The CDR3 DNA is TGTGCCAGCAGGCCCCCCGGGAACAATCAGCCCCAGCATTTT.

CDR3 region: CASRPQGNEKLFF. DNA of the CDR3: TGTGCCAGCAGGCCCCAGGGTAATGAAAAACTGTTTTTT. The rearrangement links TRBV28 to TRBJ1-4; perhaps TRBD1 as D (5 bases). CDR3 length: 13 amino acids. CDR1 MDHEN and CDR2 SYDVKM come from the germline V gene. Trimming took 6 bases from V and 4 from J, leaving 9 bases between them.

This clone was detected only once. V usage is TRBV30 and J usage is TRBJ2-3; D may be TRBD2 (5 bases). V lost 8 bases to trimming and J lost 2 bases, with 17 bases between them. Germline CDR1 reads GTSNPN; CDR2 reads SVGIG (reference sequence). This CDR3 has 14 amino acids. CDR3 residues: CAIGLRIATDTQYF. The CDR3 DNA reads TGTGCCATCGGACTGCGGATCGCCACAGATACGCAGTATTTT.

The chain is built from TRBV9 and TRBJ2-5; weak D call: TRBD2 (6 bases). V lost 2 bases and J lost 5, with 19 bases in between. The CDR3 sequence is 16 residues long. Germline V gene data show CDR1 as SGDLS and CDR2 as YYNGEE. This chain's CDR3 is CASSVGGGKVFETQYF. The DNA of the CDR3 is TGTGCCAGCAGCGTGGGTGGGGGGAAAGTTTTCGAGACCCAGTACTTC.

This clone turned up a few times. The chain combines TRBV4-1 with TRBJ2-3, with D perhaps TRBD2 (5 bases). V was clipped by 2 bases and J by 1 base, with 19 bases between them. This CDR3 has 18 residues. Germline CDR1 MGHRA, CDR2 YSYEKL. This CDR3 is CASSQSRLAGRGTDTQYF. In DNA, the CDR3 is TGCGCCAGCAGCCAATCTCGTCTAGCCGGTCGTGGCACAGATACGCAGTATTTT.

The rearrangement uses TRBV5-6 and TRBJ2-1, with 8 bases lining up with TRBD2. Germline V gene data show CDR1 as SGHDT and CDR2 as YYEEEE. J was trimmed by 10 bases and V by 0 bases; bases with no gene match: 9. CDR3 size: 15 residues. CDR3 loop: CASSLGPAGGSEQFF. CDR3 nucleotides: TGTGCCAGCAGCTTGGGGCCGGCGGGGGGCTCGGAGCAGTTCTTC.

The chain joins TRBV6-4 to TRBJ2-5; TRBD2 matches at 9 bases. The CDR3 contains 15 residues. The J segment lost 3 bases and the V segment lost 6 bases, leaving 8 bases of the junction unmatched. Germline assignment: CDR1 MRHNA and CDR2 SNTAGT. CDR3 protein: CASSLAGETEETQYF. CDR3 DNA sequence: TGTGCCAGCAGCTTAGCGGGAGAGACTGAAGAGACCCAGTACTTC.

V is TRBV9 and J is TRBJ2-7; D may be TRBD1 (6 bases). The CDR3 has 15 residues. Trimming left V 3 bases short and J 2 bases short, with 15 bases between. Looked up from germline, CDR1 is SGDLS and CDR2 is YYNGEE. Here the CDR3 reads CASSAGAQSTYEQYF. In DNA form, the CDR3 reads TGTGCCAGCAGCGCAGGGGCCCAGAGCACCTACGAGCAGTACTTC.